This TCR beta chain was obtained from a study of radiation and T cells in renal cell carcinoma. The method was immunoSEQ multiplex PCR; TCRdb's version includes in-frame clones alone and lacks a portion of them. The sample includes 100,000 or so clones, 70% to 90% of them seen just once. Time point: baseline pretreatment blood. Stated treatment: 15 Gy SBRT to primary tumor, nephrectomy 4 weeks later. The sequence was obtained from a man in his fifties or sixties with renal cell carcinoma. The sequenced sample was blood, obtained from a patient whose treatment included radiotherapy and nephrectomy.

CDR3 nucleotides: TGTGCCAGCAGCTACTCAACAGGGGAATACGAGCAGTACTTC. Amino acids: CASSYSTGEYEQYF. This chain joins TRBV7-9 and TRBJ2-7, with 7 bases that match TRBD1. Per germline, CDR1 SEHNR and CDR2 FQNEAQ (reference sequence). The junction had 7 bases not matched to a gene; V was cut back by 4 bases and J by 4 bases. CDR3 size: 14 residues.